The T cell receptor beta chain under discussion was sequenced for a study of technical replicates of blood from a handful of donors. This clone was seen just once. Method: immunoSEQ multiplex PCR; TCRdb's copy keeps in-frame clones and lacks some. The sample lists 68,000 or so clones, roughly 97% occurring once. The TCR was taken from a human donor in good health. Sequencing was done on a sample of T cells isolated from PBMCs.

The CDR3 coding sequence is TGTGCCAGCAGTGAATCGGAAGGGAGGGGGATGAAAGCTTTCTTT. Amino acids: CASSESEGRGMKAFF. V and J are TRBV25-1 and TRBJ1-1, with a tentative D call TRBD1 (6 bases). Germline CDR1 and CDR2: MGHDK and SYGVNS. Between the trimmed V and J ends, which lost 1 base and 9 bases, there was a span of 18 bases. The CDR3 runs 15 residues.